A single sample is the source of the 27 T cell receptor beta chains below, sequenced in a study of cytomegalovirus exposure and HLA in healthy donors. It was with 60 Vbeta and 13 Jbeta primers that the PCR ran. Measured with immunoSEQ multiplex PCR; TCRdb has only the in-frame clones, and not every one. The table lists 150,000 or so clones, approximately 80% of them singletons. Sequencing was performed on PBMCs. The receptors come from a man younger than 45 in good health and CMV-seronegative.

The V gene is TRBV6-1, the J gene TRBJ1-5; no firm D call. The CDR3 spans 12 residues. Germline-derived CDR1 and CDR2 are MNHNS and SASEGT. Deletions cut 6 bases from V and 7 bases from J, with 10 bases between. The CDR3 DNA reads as TGTGCCAGCAGCCCGGGGTTCCAGCCCCAGCATTTT. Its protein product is CASSPGFQPQHF.

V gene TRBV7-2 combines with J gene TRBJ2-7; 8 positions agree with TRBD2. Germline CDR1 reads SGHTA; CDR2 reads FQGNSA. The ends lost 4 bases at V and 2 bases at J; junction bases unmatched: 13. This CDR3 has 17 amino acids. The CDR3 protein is CASSSTRGGAFPYEQYF. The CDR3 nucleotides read TGTGCCAGCAGCTCTACCCGGGGGGGGGCTTTTCCCTACGAGCAGTACTTC.

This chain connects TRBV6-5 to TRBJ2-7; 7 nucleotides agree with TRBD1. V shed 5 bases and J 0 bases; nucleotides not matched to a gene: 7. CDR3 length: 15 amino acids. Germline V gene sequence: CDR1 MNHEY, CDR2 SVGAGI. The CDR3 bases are TGTGCCAGCAGTCGACAGGGATTCAGCTCCTACGAGCAGTACTTC. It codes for CASSRQGFSSYEQYF.

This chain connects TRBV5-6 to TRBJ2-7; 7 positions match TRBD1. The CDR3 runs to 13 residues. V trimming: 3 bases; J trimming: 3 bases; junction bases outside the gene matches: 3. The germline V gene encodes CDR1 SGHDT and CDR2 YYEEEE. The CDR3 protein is CASSWDSDYEQYF. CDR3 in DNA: TGTGCCAGCAGCTGGGACAGTGACTACGAGCAGTACTTC.

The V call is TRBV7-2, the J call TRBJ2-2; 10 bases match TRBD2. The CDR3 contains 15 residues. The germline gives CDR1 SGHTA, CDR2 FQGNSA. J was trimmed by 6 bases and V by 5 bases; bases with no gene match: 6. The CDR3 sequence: CASSLSAGGAGELFF. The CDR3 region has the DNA TGTGCCAGCAGCCTTTCAGCGGGAGGGGCCGGGGAGCTGTTTTTT.

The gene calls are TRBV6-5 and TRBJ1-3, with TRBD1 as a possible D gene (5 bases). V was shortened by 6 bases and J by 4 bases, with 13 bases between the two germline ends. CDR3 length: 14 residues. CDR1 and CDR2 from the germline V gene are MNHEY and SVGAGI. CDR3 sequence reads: CASRAGGNGNTIYF. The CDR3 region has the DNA TGTGCCAGCAGGGCGGGGGGGAACGGAAACACCATATATTTT.

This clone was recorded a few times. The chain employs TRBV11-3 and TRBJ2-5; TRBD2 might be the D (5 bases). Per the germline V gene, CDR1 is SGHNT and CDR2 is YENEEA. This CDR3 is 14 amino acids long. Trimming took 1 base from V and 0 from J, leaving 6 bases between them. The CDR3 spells CASSLGGNQETQYF. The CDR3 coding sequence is TGTGCCAGCAGCTTAGGAGGGAACCAAGAGACCCAGTACTTC.

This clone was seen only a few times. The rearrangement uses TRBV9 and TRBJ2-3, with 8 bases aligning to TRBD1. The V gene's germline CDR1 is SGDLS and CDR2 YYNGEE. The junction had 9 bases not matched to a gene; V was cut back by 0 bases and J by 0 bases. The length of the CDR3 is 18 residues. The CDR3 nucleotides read TGTGCCAGCAGCGTAGGGGGATGGACAGGGCTGAGCACAGATACGCAGTATTTT. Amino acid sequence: CASSVGGWTGLSTDTQYF.

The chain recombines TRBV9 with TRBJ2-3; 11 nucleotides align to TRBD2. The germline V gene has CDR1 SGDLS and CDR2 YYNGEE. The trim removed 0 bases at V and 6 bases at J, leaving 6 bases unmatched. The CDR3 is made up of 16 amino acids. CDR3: CASSVDSGGAGDTQYF. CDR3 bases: TGTGCCAGCAGCGTAGATAGCGGGGGGGCCGGGGATACGCAGTATTTT.

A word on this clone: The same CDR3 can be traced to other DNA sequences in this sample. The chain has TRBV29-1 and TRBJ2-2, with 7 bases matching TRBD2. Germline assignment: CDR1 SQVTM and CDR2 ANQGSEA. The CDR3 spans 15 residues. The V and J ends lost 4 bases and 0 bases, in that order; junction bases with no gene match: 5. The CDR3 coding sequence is TGCAGCGTTGGGCCTAGCGGCCCGAACACCGGGGAGCTGTTTTTT. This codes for CSVGPSGPNTGELFF.

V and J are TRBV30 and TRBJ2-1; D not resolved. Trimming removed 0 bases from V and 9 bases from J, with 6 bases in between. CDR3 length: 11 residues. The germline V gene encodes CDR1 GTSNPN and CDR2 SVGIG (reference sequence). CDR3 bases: TGTGCCTGGAGTGTACCAGGTGAGCAGTTCTTC. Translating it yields CAWSVPGEQFF.

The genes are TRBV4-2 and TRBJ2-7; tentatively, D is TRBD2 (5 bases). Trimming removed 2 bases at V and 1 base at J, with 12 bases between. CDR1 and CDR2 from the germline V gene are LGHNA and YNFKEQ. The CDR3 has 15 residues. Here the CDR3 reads CASSQTLGGSYEQYF. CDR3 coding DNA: TGTGCCAGCAGCCAAACACTAGGCGGATCCTACGAGCAGTACTTC.

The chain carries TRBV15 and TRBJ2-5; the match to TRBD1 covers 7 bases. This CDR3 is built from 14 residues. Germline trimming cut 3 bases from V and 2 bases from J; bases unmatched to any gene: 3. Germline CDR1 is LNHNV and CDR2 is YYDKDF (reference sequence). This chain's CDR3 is CATSRGDSQETQYF. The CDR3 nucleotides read TGTGCCACCAGCAGGGGGGACAGTCAAGAGACCCAGTACTTC.

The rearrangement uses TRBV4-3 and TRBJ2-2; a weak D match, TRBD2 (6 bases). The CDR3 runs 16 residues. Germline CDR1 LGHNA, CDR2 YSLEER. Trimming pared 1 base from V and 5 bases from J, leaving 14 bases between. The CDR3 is CASSQGWGGMTGELFF. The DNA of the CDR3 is TGCGCCAGCAGCCAAGGTTGGGGCGGGATGACCGGGGAGCTGTTTTTT.

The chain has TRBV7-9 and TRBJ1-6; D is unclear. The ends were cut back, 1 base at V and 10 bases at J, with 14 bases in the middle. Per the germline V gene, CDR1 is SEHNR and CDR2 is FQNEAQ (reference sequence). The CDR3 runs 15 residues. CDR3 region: CASSLGPGVGSPLHF. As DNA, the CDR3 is TGTGCCAGCAGCTTAGGTCCAGGCGTTGGGTCACCCCTCCACTTT.

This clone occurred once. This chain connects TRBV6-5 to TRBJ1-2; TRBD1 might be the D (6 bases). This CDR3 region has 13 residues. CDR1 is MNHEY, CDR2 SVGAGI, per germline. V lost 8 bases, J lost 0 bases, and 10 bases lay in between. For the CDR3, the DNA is TGTGCCAGCGCCAGGGGCTCTAACTATGGCTACACCTTC. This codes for CASARGSNYGYTF.

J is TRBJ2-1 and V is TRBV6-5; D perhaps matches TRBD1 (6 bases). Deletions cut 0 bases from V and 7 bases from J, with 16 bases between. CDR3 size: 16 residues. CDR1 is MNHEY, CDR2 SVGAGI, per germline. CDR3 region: CASSYSSLRGSNEQFF. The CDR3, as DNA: TGTGCCAGCAGTTACTCGTCTTTGAGGGGGAGTAATGAGCAGTTCTTC.

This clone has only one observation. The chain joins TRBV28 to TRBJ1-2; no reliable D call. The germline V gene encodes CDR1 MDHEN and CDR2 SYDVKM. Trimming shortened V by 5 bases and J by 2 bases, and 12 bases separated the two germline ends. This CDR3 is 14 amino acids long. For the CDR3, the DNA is TGTGCCAGCAGTCCCGGTGTGCCGAACTATGGCTACACCTTC. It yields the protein CASSPGVPNYGYTF.

This CDR3 is CASSPRTGLDEKLFF. The DNA for the CDR3 is TGCGCCAGCAGTCCGCGAACAGGCTTGGACGAAAAACTGTTTTTT. The rearrangement uses TRBV4-1 and TRBJ1-4; maybe TRBD1 (5 bases). The V end lost 6 bases, the J end lost 8 bases, and 19 bases lay between the germline ends. The CDR3 consists of 15 residues. Germline CDR1 is MGHRA and CDR2 is YSYEKL.

In nucleotides, the CDR3 is TGTGCCGGCCGGGTGACAACTAATGAAAAACTGTTTTTT. Translating it yields CAGRVTTNEKLFF. The V gene is TRBV6-1, the J gene TRBJ1-4; no clear D. Germline CDR1 and CDR2: MNHNS and SASEGT. V was trimmed by 11 bases and J by 0 bases, leaving 10 bases between them. This CDR3 has 13 residues.

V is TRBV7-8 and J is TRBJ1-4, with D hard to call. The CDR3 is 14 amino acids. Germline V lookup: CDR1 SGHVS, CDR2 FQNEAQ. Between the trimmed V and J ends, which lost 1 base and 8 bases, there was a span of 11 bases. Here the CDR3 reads CASSLVRAGEKLFF. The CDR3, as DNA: TGTGCCAGCAGCTTAGTTCGGGCGGGGGAAAAACTGTTTTTT.

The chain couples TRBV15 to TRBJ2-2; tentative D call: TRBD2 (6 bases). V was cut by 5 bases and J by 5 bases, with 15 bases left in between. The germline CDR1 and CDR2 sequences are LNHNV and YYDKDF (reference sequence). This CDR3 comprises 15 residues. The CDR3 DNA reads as TGTGCCACCAGCGGACCCGGGCTAGCGACCGGGGAGCTGTTTTTT. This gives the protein CATSGPGLATGELFF.

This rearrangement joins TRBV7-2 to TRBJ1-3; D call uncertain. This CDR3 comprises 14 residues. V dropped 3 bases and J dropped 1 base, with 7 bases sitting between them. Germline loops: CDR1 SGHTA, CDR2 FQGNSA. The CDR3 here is CASSFFGSGNTIYF. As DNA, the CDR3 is TGTGCCAGCAGCTTTTTCGGGTCTGGAAACACCATATATTTT.

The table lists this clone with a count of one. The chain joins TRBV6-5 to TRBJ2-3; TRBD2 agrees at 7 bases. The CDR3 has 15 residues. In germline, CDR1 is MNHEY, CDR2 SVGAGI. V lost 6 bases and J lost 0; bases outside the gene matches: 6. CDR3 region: CASRKPGLSTDTQYF. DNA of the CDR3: TGTGCCAGCAGGAAGCCGGGACTAAGCACAGATACGCAGTATTTT.

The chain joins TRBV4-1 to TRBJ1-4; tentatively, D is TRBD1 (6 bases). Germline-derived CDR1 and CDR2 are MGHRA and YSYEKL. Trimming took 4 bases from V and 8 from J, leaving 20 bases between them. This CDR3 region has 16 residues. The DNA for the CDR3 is TGCGCCAGCAGCCCCGGGTCCCAGGGGAAGAGGGAAAAACTGTTTTTT. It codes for CASSPGSQGKREKLFF.

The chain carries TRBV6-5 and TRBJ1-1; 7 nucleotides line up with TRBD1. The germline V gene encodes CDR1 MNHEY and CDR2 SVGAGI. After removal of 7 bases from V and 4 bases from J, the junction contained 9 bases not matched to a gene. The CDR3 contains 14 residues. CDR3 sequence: CASNPTGARTEAFF. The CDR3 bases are TGTGCCAGCAATCCCACAGGGGCCCGCACTGAAGCTTTCTTT.

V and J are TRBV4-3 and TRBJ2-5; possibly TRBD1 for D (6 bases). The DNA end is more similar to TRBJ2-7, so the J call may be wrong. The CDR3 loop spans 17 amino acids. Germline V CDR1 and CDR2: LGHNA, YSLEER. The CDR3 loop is CASSQDPHSDSSYEQYF. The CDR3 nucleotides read TGCGCCAGCAGCCAAGACCCCCATTCGGACAGCTCCTACGAGCAGTACTTC.